This TCR beta chain was profiled in a study of blood T cell repertoires in COVID-19. Overall study context: Whether acute or convalescent, the COVID-19 samples came from the United States, Italy and Spain. The analysed material was cDNA or gDNA that came from T cells, B-cell-depleted T cells, or PBMCs.

Original handling: Estimated nucleated cell counts came from reference gene primer amplification. TCRdb keeps only in-frame clones here, not all; method: immunoSEQ multiplex PCR. The DNA gave D and trimming, while V, J and clone size come from that table. This table has roughly 140,000 clones, around nine tenths appearing once. This CDR3 is 15 amino acids long. Germline V lookup: CDR1 MGHRA, CDR2 YSYEKL. The V gene end was trimmed by 1 base and the J gene end by 5 bases; junction bases not matched to a gene: 7. This clone was observed a few times. The receptor comes from a man in his fifties or sixties with active or convalescent COVID-19. Specimen: peripheral blood. V and J are TRBV4-1 and TRBJ2-7, with 8 bases lining up with TRBD1. The CDR3, as DNA: TGCGCCAGCAGCCAAGGACAGGGGTCTAATCACGAGCAGTACTTC. Residues: CASSQGQGSNHEQYF.